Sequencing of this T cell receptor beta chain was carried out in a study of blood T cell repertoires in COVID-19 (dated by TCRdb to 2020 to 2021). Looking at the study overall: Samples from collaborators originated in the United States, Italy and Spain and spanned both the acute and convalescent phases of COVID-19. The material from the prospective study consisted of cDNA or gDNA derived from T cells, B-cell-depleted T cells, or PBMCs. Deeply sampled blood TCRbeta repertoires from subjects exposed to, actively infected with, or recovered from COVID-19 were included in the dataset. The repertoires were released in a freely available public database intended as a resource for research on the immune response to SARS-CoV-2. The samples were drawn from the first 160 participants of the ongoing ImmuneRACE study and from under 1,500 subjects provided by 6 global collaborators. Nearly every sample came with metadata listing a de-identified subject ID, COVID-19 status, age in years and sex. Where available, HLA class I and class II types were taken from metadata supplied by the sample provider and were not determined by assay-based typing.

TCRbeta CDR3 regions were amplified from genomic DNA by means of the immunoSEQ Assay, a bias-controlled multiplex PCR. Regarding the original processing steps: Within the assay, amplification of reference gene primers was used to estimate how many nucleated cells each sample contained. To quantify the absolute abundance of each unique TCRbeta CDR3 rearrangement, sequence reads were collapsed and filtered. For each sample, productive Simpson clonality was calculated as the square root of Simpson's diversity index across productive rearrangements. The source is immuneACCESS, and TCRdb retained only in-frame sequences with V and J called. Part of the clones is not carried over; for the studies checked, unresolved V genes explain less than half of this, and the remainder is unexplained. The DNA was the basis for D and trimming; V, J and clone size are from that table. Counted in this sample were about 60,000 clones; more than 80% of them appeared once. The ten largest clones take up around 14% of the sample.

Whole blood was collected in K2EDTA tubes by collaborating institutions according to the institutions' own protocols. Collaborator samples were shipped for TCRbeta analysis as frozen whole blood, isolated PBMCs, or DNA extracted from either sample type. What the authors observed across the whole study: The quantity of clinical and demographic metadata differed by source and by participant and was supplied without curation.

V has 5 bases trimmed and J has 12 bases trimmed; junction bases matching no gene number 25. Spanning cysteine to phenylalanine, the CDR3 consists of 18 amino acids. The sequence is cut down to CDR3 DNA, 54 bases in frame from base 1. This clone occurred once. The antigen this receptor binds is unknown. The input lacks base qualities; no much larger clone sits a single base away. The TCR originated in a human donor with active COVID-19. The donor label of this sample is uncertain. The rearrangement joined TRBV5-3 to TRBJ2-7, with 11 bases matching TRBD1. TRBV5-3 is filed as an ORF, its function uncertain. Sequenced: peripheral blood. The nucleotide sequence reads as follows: TGTGCCAGAAGTCTGGAAGCCCGACCGGACAGGGGGCGGGAACGGGGGTACTTC. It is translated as CARSLEARPDRGRERGYF.